Listed below are T cell receptor beta chains from one sample, sequenced in a study of Graves' ophthalmopathy and Graves' hyperthyroidism. One entry per CDR3 protein results from TCRdb running MiXCR on the multiplex PCR reads. Counted here are 210,000 or so distinct CDR3 sequences, roughly 29% occurring once; the ten biggest clones make up approximately 9.1%. Sequencing used peripheral blood. These receptors were collected from a man in his fifties or sixties with Graves' ophthalmopathy. CDR3s leave out the opening cysteine and the closing phenylalanine or tryptophan. A D gene is named only where the DNA matches it firmly.

>TRBV27|-|TRBJ2-7
ASKDEQY
>TRBV6-1|-|TRBJ2-7
ASSEVGSTYEQY
>TRBV29-1|-|TRBJ2-5
SVEIPKRGETQY
>TRBV11-3|TRBD1|TRBJ2-5
ASSLDPGRGRKTQY
>TRBV6-1|-|TRBJ1-2
ASSNLDSGGYT
>TRBV11-2|-|TRBJ2-5
ASSLDRGFETQY
>TRBV19|-|TRBJ1-5
ASKGENQPQH
>TRBV5-1|TRBD2|TRBJ2-5
ASRLTSGRAEETQY
>TRBV20-1|TRBD1|TRBJ1-2
SARDAGQGIYGYT
>TRBV19|TRBD1|TRBJ2-7
ASSIDGQGLYEQY
>TRBV7-3|-|TRBJ1-2
ASSPDPTYGYT
>TRBV13|-|TRBJ1-3
ASSLGADSGNTIY
>TRBV20-1|-|TRBJ2-7
SAQVDGHEQY
>TRBV7-2|TRBD1|TRBJ2-7
ASSFRQGVTYEQY
>TRBV4-1|-|TRBJ2-7
ASSQSLGGYEQY
>TRBV4-3|TRBD2|TRBJ2-5
ASSQEIAGGPETQY
>TRBV9|TRBD1|TRBJ1-1
ASSVVGTGDTEAF
>TRBV29-1|-|TRBJ2-7
SYSRGDDYEQY